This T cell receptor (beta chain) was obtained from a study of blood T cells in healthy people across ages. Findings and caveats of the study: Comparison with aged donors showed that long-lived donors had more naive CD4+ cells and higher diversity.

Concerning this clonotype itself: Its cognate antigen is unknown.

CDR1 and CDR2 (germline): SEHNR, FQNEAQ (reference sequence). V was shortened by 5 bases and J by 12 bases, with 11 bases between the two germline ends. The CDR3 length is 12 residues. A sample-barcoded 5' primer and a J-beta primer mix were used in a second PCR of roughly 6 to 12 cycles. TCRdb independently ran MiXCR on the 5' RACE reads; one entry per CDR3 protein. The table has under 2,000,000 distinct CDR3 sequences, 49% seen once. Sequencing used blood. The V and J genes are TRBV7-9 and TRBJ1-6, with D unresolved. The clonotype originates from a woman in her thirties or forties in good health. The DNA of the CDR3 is TGTGCCAGCAGCGCCCTGCGGGGACCCCTCCACTTT. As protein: CASSALRGPLHF. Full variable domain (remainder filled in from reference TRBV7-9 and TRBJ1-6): DTGVSQNPRHKITKRGQNVTFRCDPISEHNRLYWYRQTLGQGPEFLTYFQNEAQLEKSRLLSDRFSAERPKGSFSTLEIQRTEQGDSAMYLCASSALRGPLHFGNGTRLTVT.